This TCR beta chain was profiled in a study of identical twins. There are 14 residues in the CDR3. V was clipped by 6 bases and J by 5 bases, with 14 bases between them. With template switching, a universal primer site was added, and the cDNA carried unique molecular identifiers. TCRdb re-derived calls from the 5' RACE reads in MiXCR, one entry per CDR3 protein. Among some 730,000 distinct CDR3 sequences, 18% were seen once, and the ten largest hold around 13%. This same sample was also part of a study on T cells expressing NK-cell markers.

This TCR was sampled from a young woman in good health. The rearrangement links TRBV12-3 or TRBV12-4 to TRBJ2-1; D call uncertain. The material sequenced was PBMCs. CDR3 loop: CASSRMDEDNEQFF. In DNA form, the CDR3 reads TGTGCCAGCAGCCGAATGGACGAAGACAATGAGCAGTTCTTC.